The present TCR beta chain was sequenced within a study of T-cell memory formation after mild COVID-19. Study-wide background: Clusters of TCRs were largely donor specific.

The study's findings and limits: CD4+ clones that contracted lay mainly in CM and EM; CD8+ ones lay in EMRA. Memory cells collected pre-infection included some clones that later responded, suggesting cross-reactive memory joined. Day 15 to 85 contractors were CD4/CD8 balanced; later expanders leaned CD4+.

Of note for this clonotype: Its specificity is not known.

The V end was cut by 5 bases, the J end by 0 bases, with 11 bases between. Germline CDR1 MNHEY, CDR2 SVGEGT. The CDR3 consists of 14 residues. TCRdb reprocessed the 5' RACE reads via MiXCR and lists one record per CDR3 protein. This table holds about 49,000 distinct CDR3 sequences, roughly 7% found once. The genes are TRBV6-2 or TRBV6-3 and TRBJ2-7; possibly TRBD1 for D (6 bases). The sequence was collected from a man aged 18-30 years who had mild COVID-19 (a few samples of this study predate the infection). Cell type and time point are not known. Material: PBMCs or a T cell subset sorted from them (not recorded which). The CDR3 region has the DNA TGTGCCAGCAGTCGACAGGAGATCTCCTACGAGCAGTACTTC. Translating gives CASSRQEISYEQYF.